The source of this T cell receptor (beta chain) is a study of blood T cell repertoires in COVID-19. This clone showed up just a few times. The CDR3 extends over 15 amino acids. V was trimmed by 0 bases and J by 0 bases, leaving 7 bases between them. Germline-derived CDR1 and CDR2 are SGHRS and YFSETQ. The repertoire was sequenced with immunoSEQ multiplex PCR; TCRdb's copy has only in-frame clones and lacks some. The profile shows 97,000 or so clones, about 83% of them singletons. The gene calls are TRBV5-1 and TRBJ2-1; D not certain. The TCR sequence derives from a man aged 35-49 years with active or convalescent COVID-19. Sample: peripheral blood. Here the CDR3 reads CASSLGVSSYNEQFF. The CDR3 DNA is TGCGCCAGCAGCTTGGGTGTCAGCTCCTACAATGAGCAGTTCTTC. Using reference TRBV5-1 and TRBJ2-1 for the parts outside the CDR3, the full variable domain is KAGVTQTPRYLIKTRGQQVTLSCSPISGHRSVSWYQQTPGQGLQFLFEYFSETQRNKGNFPGRFSGRQFSNSRSEMNVSTLELGDSALYLCASSLGVSSYNEQFFGPGTRLTVL.